This T cell receptor beta chain was identified during a study of CD8 T cells in ankylosing spondylitis. TCRdb redid the calling of the 5' RACE reads with MiXCR, one entry per CDR3 protein. Seen here are 210,000 or so distinct CDR3 sequences, 8.2% observed once, and the top ten hold around 4.9%. V lost 6 bases, J lost 5 bases, and 10 bases stayed unmatched. Looked up from germline, CDR1 is SQVTM and CDR2 is ANQGSEA. CDR3 size: 14 residues. This TCR was sampled from a female donor with ankylosing spondylitis or in good health (not recorded which). The V gene is TRBV29-1, the J gene TRBJ2-5; 9 bases are shared with TRBD1. The specimen was blood, either unsorted or a sorted T cell fraction (not recorded which). The CDR3 DNA reads as TGCAGCGTCACCCGGGACAGGGTTGGTGAGACCCAGTACTTC. Protein sequence: CSVTRDRVGETQYF.